This T cell receptor (beta chain) was obtained from a study of blood T cell repertoires in COVID-19. About the research overall: Sites in the United States, Italy and Spain provided acute and convalescent COVID-19 samples. Nucleic acid was either cDNA or gDNA, and it came from T cells, B-cell-depleted T cells, or PBMCs.

Germline CDR1 is LNHDA and CDR2 is SQIVND (reference sequence). The CDR3 runs to 13 residues. Trimming shortened V by 7 bases and J by 0 bases, and 8 bases separated the two germline ends. Cohort 3 donors were reported recovered after two negative PCRs, clearance, or symptom resolution. Only in-frame clones appear in the TCRdb table, and some are missing; sequencing was by immunoSEQ multiplex PCR. The table shows 130,000 to 150,000 clones, with roughly four fifths occurring only once. The J gene is TRBJ2-3, the V gene TRBV19; D might be TRBD2 (7 bases). The clonotype originates from a man over 45 who had recovered from COVID-19. Sequencing was carried out using PBMCs or T cells enriched from blood (not recorded which). The CDR3 reads CASKGGSTDTQYF. CDR3 coding DNA: TGTGCCAGTAAGGGGGGGAGCACAGATACGCAGTATTTT.